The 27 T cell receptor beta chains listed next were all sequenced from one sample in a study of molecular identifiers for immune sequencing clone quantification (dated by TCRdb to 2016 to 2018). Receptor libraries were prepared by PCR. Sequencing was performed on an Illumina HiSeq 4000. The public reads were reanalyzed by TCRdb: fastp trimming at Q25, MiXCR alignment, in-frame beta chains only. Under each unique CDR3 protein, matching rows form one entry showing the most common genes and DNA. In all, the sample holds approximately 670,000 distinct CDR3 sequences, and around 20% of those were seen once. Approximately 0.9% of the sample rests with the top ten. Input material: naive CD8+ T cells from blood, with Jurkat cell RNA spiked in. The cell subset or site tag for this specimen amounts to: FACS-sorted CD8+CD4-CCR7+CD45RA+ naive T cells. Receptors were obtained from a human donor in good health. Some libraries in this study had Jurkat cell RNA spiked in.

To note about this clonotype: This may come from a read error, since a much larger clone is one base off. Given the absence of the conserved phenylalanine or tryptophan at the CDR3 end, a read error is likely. The CDR3 nucleotides read TGTGCCAGCAGTTTCGGAGTCACCGGGGAGCTGTTTCTT. As protein: CASSFGVTGELFL. The chain links TRBV27 to TRBJ2-2; D is ambiguous. CDR3 length: 13 residues. Germline lookup yields CDR1 MNHEY and CDR2 SMNVEV (reference sequence). V lost 3 bases and J lost 4, with 6 bases in between.

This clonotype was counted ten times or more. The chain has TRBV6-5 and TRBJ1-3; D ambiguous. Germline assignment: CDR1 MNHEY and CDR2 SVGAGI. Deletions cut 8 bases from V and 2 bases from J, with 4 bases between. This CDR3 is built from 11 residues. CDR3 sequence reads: CASGAGNTIYF. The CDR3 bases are TGTGCCAGCGGGGCTGGAAACACCATATATTTT.

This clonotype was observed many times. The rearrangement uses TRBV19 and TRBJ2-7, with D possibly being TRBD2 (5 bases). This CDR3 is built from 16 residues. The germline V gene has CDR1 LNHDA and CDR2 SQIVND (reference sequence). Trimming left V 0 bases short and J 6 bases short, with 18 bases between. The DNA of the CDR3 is TGTGCCAGTAGTATAGATTCAGCGGTAGGCGGCGGCGAGCAGTACTTC. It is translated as CASSIDSAVGGGEQYF.

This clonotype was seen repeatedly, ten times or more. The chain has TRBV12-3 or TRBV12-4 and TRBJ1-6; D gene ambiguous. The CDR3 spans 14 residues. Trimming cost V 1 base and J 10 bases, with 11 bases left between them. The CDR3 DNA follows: TGTGCCAGCAGTTTAGGGGGATCTCACTCACCCCTCCACTTT. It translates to CASSLGGSHSPLHF.

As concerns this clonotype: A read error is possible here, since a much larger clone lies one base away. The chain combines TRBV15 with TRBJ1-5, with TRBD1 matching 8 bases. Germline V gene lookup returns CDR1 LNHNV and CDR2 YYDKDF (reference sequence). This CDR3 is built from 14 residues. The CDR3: CGTSSGQGLQPQHF. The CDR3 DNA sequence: TGTGGCACCAGCAGTGGACAGGGCCTTCAGCCCCAGCATTTT.

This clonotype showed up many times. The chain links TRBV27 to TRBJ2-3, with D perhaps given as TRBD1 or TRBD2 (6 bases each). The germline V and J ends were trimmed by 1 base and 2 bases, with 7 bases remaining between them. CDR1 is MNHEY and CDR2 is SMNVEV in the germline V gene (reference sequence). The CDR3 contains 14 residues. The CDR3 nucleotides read TGTGCCAGCAGTTTATGGGGGGCCACAGATACGCAGTATTTT. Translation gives CASSLWGATDTQYF.

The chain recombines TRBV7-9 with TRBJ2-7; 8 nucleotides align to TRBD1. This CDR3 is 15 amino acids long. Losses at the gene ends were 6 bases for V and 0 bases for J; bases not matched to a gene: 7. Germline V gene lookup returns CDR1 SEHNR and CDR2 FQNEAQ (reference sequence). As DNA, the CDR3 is TGTGCCAGCAGATCACAGGGGGAGACCTCCTACGAGCAGTACTTC. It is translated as CASRSQGETSYEQYF.

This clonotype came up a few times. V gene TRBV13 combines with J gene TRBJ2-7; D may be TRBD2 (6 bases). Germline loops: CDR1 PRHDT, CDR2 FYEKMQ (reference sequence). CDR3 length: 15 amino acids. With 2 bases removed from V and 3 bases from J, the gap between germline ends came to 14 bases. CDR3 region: CASSLFGGPIYEQYF. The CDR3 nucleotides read TGTGCCAGCAGCTTATTCGGGGGACCCATCTACGAGCAGTACTTC.

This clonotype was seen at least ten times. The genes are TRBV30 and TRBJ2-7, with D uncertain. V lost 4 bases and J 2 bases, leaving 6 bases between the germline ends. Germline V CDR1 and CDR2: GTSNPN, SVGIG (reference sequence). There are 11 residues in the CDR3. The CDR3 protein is CAWTTPYEQYF. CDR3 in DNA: TGTGCCTGGACTACACCCTACGAGCAGTACTTC.

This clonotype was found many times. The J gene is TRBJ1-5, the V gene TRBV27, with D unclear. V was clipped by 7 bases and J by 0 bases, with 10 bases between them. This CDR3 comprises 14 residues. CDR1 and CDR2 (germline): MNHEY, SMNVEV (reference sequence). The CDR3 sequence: CASTPAGSNQPQHF. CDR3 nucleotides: TGTGCCAGCACCCCCGCCGGTAGCAATCAGCCCCAGCATTTT.

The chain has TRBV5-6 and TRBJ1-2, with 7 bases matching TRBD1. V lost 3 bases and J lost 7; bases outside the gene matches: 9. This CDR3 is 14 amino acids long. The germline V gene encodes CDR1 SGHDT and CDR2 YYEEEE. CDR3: CASSWRSAGGGYTF. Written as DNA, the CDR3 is TGTGCCAGCAGCTGGAGGTCGGCAGGGGGTGGCTACACCTTC.

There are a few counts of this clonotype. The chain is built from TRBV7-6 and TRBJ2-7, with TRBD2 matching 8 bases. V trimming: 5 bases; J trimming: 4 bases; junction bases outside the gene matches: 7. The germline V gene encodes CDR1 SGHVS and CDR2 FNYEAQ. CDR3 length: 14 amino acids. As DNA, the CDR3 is TGTGCCAGCAGCCGTAGCGGGGCTTCATACGAGCAGTACTTC. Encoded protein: CASSRSGASYEQYF.

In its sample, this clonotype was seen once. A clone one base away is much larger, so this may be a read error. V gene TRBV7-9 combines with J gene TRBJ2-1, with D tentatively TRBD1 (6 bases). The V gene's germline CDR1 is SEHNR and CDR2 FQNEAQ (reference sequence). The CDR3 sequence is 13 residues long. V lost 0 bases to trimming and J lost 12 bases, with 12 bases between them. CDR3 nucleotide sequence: TGTGCCAGCAGCTTAGCGAATAGAGGGGGGCAGTTCTTC. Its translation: CASSLANRGGQFF.

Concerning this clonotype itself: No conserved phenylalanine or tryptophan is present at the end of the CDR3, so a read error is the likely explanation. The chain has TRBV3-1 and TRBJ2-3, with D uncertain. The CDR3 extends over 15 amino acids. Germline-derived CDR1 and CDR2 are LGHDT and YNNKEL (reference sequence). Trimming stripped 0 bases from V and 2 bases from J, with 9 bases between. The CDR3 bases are TGTGCCAGCAGCCAAGAGGTAGATTCCACAGATACGCAGTATCTT. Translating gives CASSQEVDSTDTQYL.

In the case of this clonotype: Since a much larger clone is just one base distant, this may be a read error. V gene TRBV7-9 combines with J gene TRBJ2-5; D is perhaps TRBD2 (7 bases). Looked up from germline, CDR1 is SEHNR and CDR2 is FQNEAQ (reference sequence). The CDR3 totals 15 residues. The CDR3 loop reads CASSFYPGGQETRYF. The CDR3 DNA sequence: TGTGCCAGCAGCTTCTATCCGGGGGGCCAAGAGACCCGGTACTTC. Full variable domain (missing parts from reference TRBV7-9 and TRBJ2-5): DTGVSQNPRHKITKRGQNVTFRCDPISEHNRLYWYRQTLGQGPEFLTYFQNEAQLEKSRLLSDRFSAERPKGSFSTLEIQRTEQGDSAMYLCASSFYPGGQETRYFGPGTRLLVL.

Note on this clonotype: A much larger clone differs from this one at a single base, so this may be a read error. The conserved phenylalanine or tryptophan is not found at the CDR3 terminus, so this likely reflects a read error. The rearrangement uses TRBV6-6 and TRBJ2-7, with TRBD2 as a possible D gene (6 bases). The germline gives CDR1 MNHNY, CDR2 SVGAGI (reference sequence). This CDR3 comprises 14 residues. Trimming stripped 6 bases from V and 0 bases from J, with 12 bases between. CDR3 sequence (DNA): TGTGCCAGCAGCCCCCGGGAGAACTCCTACGAGCAGTACTCC. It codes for CASSPRENSYEQYS.

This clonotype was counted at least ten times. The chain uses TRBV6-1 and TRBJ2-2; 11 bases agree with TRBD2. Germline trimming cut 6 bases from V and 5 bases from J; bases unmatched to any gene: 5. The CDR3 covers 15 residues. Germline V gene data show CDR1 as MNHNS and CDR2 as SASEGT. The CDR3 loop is CASSLSGRGTGELFF. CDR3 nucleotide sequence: TGTGCCAGCAGCCTTAGCGGGAGGGGTACCGGGGAGCTGTTTTTT.

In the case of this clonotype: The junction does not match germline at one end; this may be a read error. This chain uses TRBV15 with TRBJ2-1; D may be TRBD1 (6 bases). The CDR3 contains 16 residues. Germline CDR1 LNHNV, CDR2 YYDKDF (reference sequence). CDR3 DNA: TGTGCCACCAGCAGAGATCGAGGGGGATCCTACAATGAGCGGTTCTTC. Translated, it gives CATSRDRGGSYNERFF.

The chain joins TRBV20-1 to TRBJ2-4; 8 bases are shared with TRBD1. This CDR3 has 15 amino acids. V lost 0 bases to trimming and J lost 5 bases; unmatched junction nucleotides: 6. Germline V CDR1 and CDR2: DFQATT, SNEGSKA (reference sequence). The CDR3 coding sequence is TGCAGTGCTAGAGATCCCGGACAGGGTGAAAACATTCAGTACTTC. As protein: CSARDPGQGENIQYF.

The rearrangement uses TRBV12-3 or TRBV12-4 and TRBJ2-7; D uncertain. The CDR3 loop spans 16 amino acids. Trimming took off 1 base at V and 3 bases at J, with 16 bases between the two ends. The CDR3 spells CASSLGYDPTIYEQYF. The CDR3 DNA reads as TGTGCCAGCAGTTTAGGCTATGATCCCACTATCTACGAGCAGTACTTC.

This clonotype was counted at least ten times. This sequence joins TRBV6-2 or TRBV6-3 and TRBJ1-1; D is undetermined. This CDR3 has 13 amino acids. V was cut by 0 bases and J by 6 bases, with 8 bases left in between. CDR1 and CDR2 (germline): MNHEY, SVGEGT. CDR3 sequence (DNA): TGTGCCAGCAGTTACTCCCTAGCGTCTGAAGCTTTCTTT. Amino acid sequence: CASSYSLASEAFF.

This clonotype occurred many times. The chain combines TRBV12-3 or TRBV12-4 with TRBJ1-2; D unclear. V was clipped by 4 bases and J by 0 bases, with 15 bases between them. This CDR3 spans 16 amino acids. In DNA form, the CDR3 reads TGTGCCAGCAGTTCGATGACTGCAGCCCCTAACTATGGCTACACCTTC. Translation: CASSSMTAAPNYGYTF.

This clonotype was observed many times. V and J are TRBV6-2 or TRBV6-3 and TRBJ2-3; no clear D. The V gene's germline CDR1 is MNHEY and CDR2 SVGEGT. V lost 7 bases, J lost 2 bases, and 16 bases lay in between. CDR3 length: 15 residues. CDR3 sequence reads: CASTPDLPYTDTQYF. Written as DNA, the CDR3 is TGTGCCAGCACCCCTGACCTCCCTTACACAGATACGCAGTATTTT.

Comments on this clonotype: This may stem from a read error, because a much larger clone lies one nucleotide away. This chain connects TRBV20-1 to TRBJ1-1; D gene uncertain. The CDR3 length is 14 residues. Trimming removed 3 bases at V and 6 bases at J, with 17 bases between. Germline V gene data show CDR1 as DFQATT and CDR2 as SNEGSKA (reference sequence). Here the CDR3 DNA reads TGCAGTGCTAGTGGGCCAGGCCTCAACCCTGAAGCTTTCTTT. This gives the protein CSASGPGLNPEAFF.

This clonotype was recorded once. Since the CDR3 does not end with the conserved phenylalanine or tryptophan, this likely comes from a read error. As DNA, the CDR3 is TGTGCCAGCAGTTACACTGCAGGCACGGCCACTGAAGCTTTCTCT. The encoded protein is CASSYTAGTATEAFS. The J gene is TRBJ1-1, the V gene TRBV6-5; D gene ambiguous. The CDR3 is 15 residues long. The germline V and J ends were trimmed by 2 bases and 4 bases, with 14 bases remaining between them. Germline assignment: CDR1 MNHEY and CDR2 SVGAGI.

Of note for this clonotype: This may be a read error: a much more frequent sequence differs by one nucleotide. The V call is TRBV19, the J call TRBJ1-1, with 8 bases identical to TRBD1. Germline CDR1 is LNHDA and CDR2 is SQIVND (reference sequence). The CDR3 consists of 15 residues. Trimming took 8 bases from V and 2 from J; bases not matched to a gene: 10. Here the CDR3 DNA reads TGTGCCAGTGGTAGATCCACAGGGGGTAACACTGAAGCTTTCTTT. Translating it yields CASGRSTGGNTEAFF.

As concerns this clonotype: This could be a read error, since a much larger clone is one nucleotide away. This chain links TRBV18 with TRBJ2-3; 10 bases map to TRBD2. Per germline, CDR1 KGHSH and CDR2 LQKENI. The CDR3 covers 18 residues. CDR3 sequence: CAGSPLRSGGAGTDTQYF. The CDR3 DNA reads TGTGCCGGCTCACCCCTGCGGAGCGGGGGGGCCGGGACAGATACGCAGTATTTT.